The rows below give T cell receptor beta chains drawn from one sample of a study of cytomegalovirus exposure and HLA in healthy donors. Profiling relied on immunoSEQ multiplex PCR, and the TCRdb table lists in-frame clones only, not all of them. Of around 260,000 clones detected, less than 95% appear once; the ten largest clones hold 3% to 3.5%. Sample: PBMCs. Source of these receptors: a woman under 40 in good health and CMV-seronegative. Each CDR3 is given with its conserved first and last residue. Fields, in order: J gene, V gene, D gene, clone size, CDR3 protein, CDR3 DNA. A D gene is named only where the DNA matches it firmly. Part of the rows lack a size; the others show once, few, many or a class for expanded clones.

TRBJ2-7 TRBV28 TRBD2 . CASSSSGTSYYEQYF TGTGCCAGCAGTTCTTCCGGGACTAGTTATTACGAGCAGTACTTC
TRBJ2-1 TRBV5-1 . . CASSYSTTYNEQFF TGCGCCAGCAGCTATTCGACCACTTACAATGAGCAGTTCTTC
TRBJ1-5 TRBV28 . . CASSFGGYNQPQHF TGTGCCAGCAGTTTTGGGGGGTATAATCAGCCCCAGCATTTT
TRBJ2-5 TRBV27 . once CASSPRVVWDQETQYF TGTGCCAGCAGTCCACGGGTGGTTTGGGACCAAGAGACCCAGTACTTC
TRBJ1-1 TRBV28 . . CASRPRNTEAFF TGTGCCAGCAGACCCCGGAACACTGAAGCTTTCTTT
TRBJ2-5 TRBV5-5 TRBD1 few CASSLGGGEETQYF TGTGCCAGCAGCTTGGGAGGGGGCGAGGAGACCCAGTACTTC
TRBJ2-1 TRBV18 . . CASSRLGSYNEQFF TGTGCCAGCTCGCGATTAGGCTCCTACAATGAGCAGTTCTTC
TRBJ2-7 TRBV7-2 . . CASSRSGTETYEQYF TGTGCCAGCAGCCGTTCCGGGACGGAGACCTACGAGCAGTACTTC
TRBJ1-1 TRBV6-5 . . CASSYKRATEAFF TGTGCCAGCAGTTACAAGAGGGCTACTGAAGCTTTCTTT
TRBJ2-7 TRBV11-2 . . CASSLITSEQYF TGTGCCAGCAGCTTAATTACGAGCGAGCAGTACTTC
TRBJ2-3 TRBV27 TRBD2 . CASSFSLAGGPDTQYF TGTGCCAGCAGTTTTAGCCTAGCGGGAGGTCCGGATACGCAGTATTTT
TRBJ2-2 TRBV7-2 . . CASTATRRVSANTGELFF TGTGCCAGCACCGCGACGCGGAGGGTCTCCGCGAACACCGGGGAGCTGTTTTTT
TRBJ2-1 TRBV6-5 . . CASSENRGNEQFF TGTGCCAGCAGTGAAAACCGGGGGAATGAGCAGTTCTTC
TRBJ2-5 TRBV7-2 . once CASSLPGLRAQYF TGTGCCAGCAGCCTGCCGGGGCTACGGGCCCAGTACTTC
TRBJ1-5 TRBV4-1 . . CASSQEYLRRRPTNQPQHF TGCGCCAGCAGCCAAGAATATTTGAGGCGAAGGCCCACCAATCAGCCCCAGCATTTT
TRBJ2-7 TRBV4-2 . . CASSQGAQAGAYEQYF TGTGCCAGCAGCCAAGGCGCACAGGCTGGAGCCTACGAGCAGTACTTC
TRBJ2-3 TRBV6-5 . once CASSPDKTDTQYF TGTGCCAGCAGTCCAGACAAGACAGATACGCAGTATTTT
TRBJ2-1 TRBV19 TRBD2 . CATILSSGGYNEQFF TGTGCCACCATACTCTCTAGCGGGGGTTACAATGAGCAGTTCTTC
TRBJ1-2 TRBV28 . . CASSLHGSNYGYTF TGTGCCAGCAGCCTACACGGGTCTAACTATGGCTACACCTTC
TRBJ1-5 TRBV19 TRBD1 . CASSIWAGTGFQPQHF TGTGCCAGTAGTATCTGGGCCGGGACAGGGTTTCAGCCCCAGCATTTT
TRBJ1-2 TRBV28 . . CASRGSPLYGYTF TGTGCCAGTCGCGGGTCCCCCTTATATGGCTACACCTTC
TRBJ2-7 TRBV28 . few CASRRQSSYEQYF TGTGCCAGCAGACGACAGAGCTCCTACGAGCAGTACTTC
TRBJ2-3 TRBV30 . . CAENVASTDTQYF TGTGCCGAGAACGTAGCGTCCACAGATACGCAGTATTTT
TRBJ2-5 TRBV6-5 TRBD1 . CASSYDRVETQYF TGTGCCAGCAGTTATGACAGGGTTGAGACCCAATACTTC
TRBJ2-1 TRBV7-6 . . CASSQRRQPYNEQFF TGTGCCAGCAGCCAGCGACGCCAGCCCTACAATGAGCAGTTCTTC
TRBJ2-1 TRBV9 TRBD2 . CASSVAGGIYNEQFF TGTGCCAGCAGCGTTGCGGGAGGAATATACAATGAGCAGTTCTTC
TRBJ2-3 TRBV5-4 TRBD2 . CASSPGRGEDTQYF TGTGCCAGCAGCCCCGGTCGGGGGGAAGATACGCAGTATTTT
TRBJ1-5 TRBV27 TRBD1 . CASSLEWTGNQPQHF TGTGCCAGCAGTTTAGAATGGACAGGGAATCAGCCCCAGCATTTT
TRBJ1-4 TRBV9 TRBD1 . CASSADPITGGREKLFF TGTGCCAGCAGCGCCGACCCAATAACAGGGGGCCGGGAAAAACTGTTTTTT
TRBJ2-7 TRBV10-3 . . CAISESGGHGGEQYF TGTGCCATCAGTGAGTCTGGGGGGCACGGAGGCGAGCAGTACTTC
TRBJ2-2 TRBV7-9 . few CASSSTDIRAGELFF TGTGCCAGCAGCTCAACTGACATCAGGGCCGGGGAGCTGTTTTTT
TRBJ2-7 TRBV7-2 TRBD1 . CASSSLRDSSYEQYF TGTGCCAGCAGCTCACTCCGGGACAGCTCCTACGAGCAGTACTTC
TRBJ2-7 TRBV7-9 TRBD2 . CASSLGPAPGLAGSYEQYF TGTGCCAGCAGCTTAGGGCCCGCACCGGGACTAGCGGGCTCCTACGAGCAGTACTTC
TRBJ2-3 TRBV9 TRBD1 . CASRREGGSSTDTQYF TGTGCCAGCAGGCGAGAAGGGGGCTCTAGCACAGATACGCAGTATTTT
TRBJ1-4 TRBV7-9 . . CASSFGIAATNEKLFF TGTGCCAGCAGCTTCGGAATAGCTGCAACTAATGAAAAACTGTTTTTT
TRBJ2-3 TRBV7-3 TRBD2 . CASSPAGGLADTQYF TGTGCCAGCAGCCCAGCGGGAGGGCTGGCAGATACGCAGTATTTT
TRBJ2-5 TRBV2 TRBD2 . CASSDRLASQETQYF TGTGCCAGCAGTGATAGACTAGCGTCCCAAGAGACCCAGTACTTC
TRBJ2-1 TRBV15 TRBD1 once CATMDRDGYNEQFF TGTGCCACCATGGACAGGGATGGCTACAATGAGCAGTTCTTC
TRBJ2-3 TRBV27 . . CASSISRPDTQYF TGTGCCAGCAGCATCTCGCGCCCAGATACGCAGTATTTT
TRBJ2-1 TRBV7-8 . . CASSLGGTQQFF TGTGCCAGCAGCTTAGGGGGGACACAGCAGTTCTTC
TRBJ2-1 TRBV5-1 TRBD2 . CASSAGTGLAGVNEQFF TGCGCCAGCAGCGCAGGGACGGGCCTAGCGGGAGTAAATGAGCAGTTCTTC
TRBJ2-5 TRBV27 . . CASQPGWQETQYF TGTGCCAGCCAACCGGGTTGGCAAGAGACCCAGTACTTC
TRBJ2-2 TRBV2 . few CASSGRANTGELFF TGTGCCAGCAGTGGCAGGGCGAACACCGGGGAGCTGTTTTTT
TRBJ1-2 TRBV19 . few CASSWSWGGQDYGYTF TGTGCCAGTAGTTGGTCGTGGGGAGGACAAGACTATGGCTACACCTTC
TRBJ2-1 TRBV6-1 . . CASSVLLNEQFF TGTGCCAGCAGTGTTTTACTCAATGAGCAGTTCTTC
TRBJ2-7 TRBV10-3 TRBD1 once CAISDRDRGRYEQYF TGTGCCATCAGTGACCGGGACAGGGGGCGATACGAGCAGTACTTC
TRBJ2-1 TRBV27 TRBD2 . CASSLGTSYEQFF TGTGCCAGCAGTCTAGGGACTAGCTACGAGCAGTTCTTC
TRBJ2-1 TRBV11-3 . . CASSLDYHEQFF TGTGCCAGCAGCTTAGATTACCATGAGCAGTTCTTC
TRBJ2-7 TRBV15 . . CATSVKPSGGYEQYF TGTGCCACCAGCGTTAAACCCAGTGGGGGTTACGAGCAGTACTTC
TRBJ2-7 TRBV5-1 TRBD2 . CASSLLAGDYEQYF TGCGCCAGCAGCTTACTAGCGGGAGATTACGAGCAGTACTTC
TRBJ2-1 TRBV6-6 . . CASTKAGKGDEQFF TGTGCCAGCACGAAAGCAGGGAAGGGTGATGAGCAGTTCTTC
TRBJ2-4 TRBV11-3 . . CASSPLKGGQNIQYF TGTGCCAGCAGCCCGTTAAAGGGGGGCCAAAACATTCAGTACTTC
TRBJ2-5 TRBV7-9 . . CASSLAVYQETQYF TGTGCCAGCAGCTTAGCGGTGTACCAAGAGACCCAGTACTTC
TRBJ1-1 TRBV19 TRBD1 . CASSILSGQGLDTEAFF TGTGCCAGTAGTATTTTGTCGGGACAGGGTCTAGACACTGAAGCTTTCTTT